A single sample gave rise to the 24 T cell receptor beta chains below, sequenced in a study of cytomegalovirus exposure and HLA in healthy donors. The PCR had 60 Vbeta and 13 Jbeta primers. Data came from immunoSEQ multiplex PCR; TCRdb stores just in-frame clones and leaves some out. Found here are approximately 190,000 clones, about three quarters of them singletons; the top ten hold approximately 2%. The specimen was PBMCs. The receptors derive from a woman aged 25 to 39 in good health and CMV-seropositive.

The chain carries TRBV6-5 and TRBJ2-5; D is possibly TRBD2 (5 bases). Germline CDR1 and CDR2: MNHEY and SVGAGI. CDR3 length: 13 residues. V was cut by 6 bases and J by 3 bases, with 11 bases left in between. This chain's CDR3 is CASSRTGKETQYF. In nucleotides, the CDR3 is TGTGCCAGCAGCCGGACGGGGAAAGAGACCCAGTACTTC.

The CDR3, as DNA: TGTGCCAGCAGCTCAGGGACAGGGGAGAACTATGGCTACACCTTC. Translated, it gives CASSSGTGENYGYTF. The chain has TRBV7-2 and TRBJ1-2; 10 nucleotides agree with TRBD1. CDR3 length: 15 residues. CDR1 and CDR2 from the germline V gene are SGHTA and FQGNSA. V shed 4 bases, J shed 2 bases, and the junction held 4 bases outside the gene matches.

The chain uses TRBV9 and TRBJ1-6; TRBD1 matches at 10 bases. V shed 0 bases and J 6 bases; nucleotides not matched to a gene: 3. Germline V CDR1 and CDR2: SGDLS, YYNGEE. The CDR3 extends over 16 amino acids. The CDR3 loop reads CASSVGTGGTNSPLHF. In DNA, the CDR3 is TGTGCCAGCAGCGTAGGGACAGGGGGAACTAATTCACCCCTCCACTTT.

This chain uses TRBV2 with TRBJ1-1; 8 bases map to TRBD1. The CDR3 is 15 amino acids. Germline V lookup: CDR1 SNHLY, CDR2 FYNNEI. The ends lost 4 bases at V and 0 bases at J; junction bases unmatched: 4. The CDR3 here is CASSGTGLLNTEAFF. As DNA, the CDR3 is TGTGCCAGCAGTGGGACAGGGCTCTTGAACACTGAAGCTTTCTTT.

The chain is built from TRBV27 and TRBJ1-2; the D gene is possibly TRBD1 (6 bases). Trimming left V 3 bases short and J 5 bases short, with 13 bases between. The CDR3 runs 14 residues. In germline, CDR1 is MNHEY, CDR2 SMNVEV (reference sequence). CDR3 in amino acids: CASSFSRGPYGYTF. The CDR3 DNA follows: TGTGCCAGCAGTTTCTCCAGGGGCCCGTATGGCTACACCTTC.

The V call is TRBV10-3, the J call TRBJ2-2; 11 nucleotides align to TRBD1. V lost 6 bases and J lost 5; bases outside the gene matches: 8. Germline V gene lookup returns CDR1 ENHRY and CDR2 SYGVKD. The CDR3 has 16 residues. CDR3 amino acids: CAISDGTGGRTGELFF. CDR3 DNA sequence: TGTGCCATCAGCGACGGGACAGGGGGGAGGACCGGGGAGCTGTTTTTT.

This clone showed up just a few times. The chain recombines TRBV30 with TRBJ2-1, with D possibly being TRBD2 (5 bases). The CDR3 length is 15 residues. V lost 1 base and J lost 7, with 17 bases in between. Germline assignment: CDR1 GTSNPN and CDR2 SVGIG (reference sequence). CDR3 sequence reads: CAWSGGGGRLNEQFF. In DNA form, the CDR3 reads TGTGCCTGGAGTGGCGGAGGAGGCAGGCTGAATGAGCAGTTCTTC.

This chain joins TRBV19 and TRBJ2-1; the match to TRBD2 covers 10 bases. In germline, CDR1 is LNHDA, CDR2 SQIVND (reference sequence). The V gene end was trimmed by 3 bases and the J gene end by 8 bases; junction bases not matched to a gene: 10. The CDR3 runs to 16 residues. The CDR3 is CASSIRTSGVRDEQFF. Written as DNA, the CDR3 is TGTGCCAGTAGTATCCGAACTAGCGGGGTTAGGGATGAGCAGTTCTTC.

The genes are TRBV28 and TRBJ2-6; D is unresolved. V was shortened by 6 bases and J by 0 bases, with 21 bases between the two germline ends. CDR3 size: 19 residues. Per the germline V gene, CDR1 is MDHEN and CDR2 is SYDVKM. The DNA of the CDR3 is TGTGCCAGCAGCCCGGTCGCGATGGGCGCCTACTCTGGGGCCAACGTCCTGACTTTC. Translated: CASSPVAMGAYSGANVLTF.

This clone was counted between two and nine times. The V gene is TRBV28, the J gene TRBJ2-3; the D is unclear. Germline V gene lookup returns CDR1 MDHEN and CDR2 SYDVKM. The ends were cut back, 6 bases at V and 2 bases at J, with 15 bases in the middle. This CDR3 is 15 amino acids long. CDR3 amino acids: CASSSTTLATDTQYF. CDR3 in DNA: TGTGCCAGCAGCTCTACTACGTTGGCCACAGATACGCAGTATTTT.

This clone was seen a few times. The J gene is TRBJ2-1, the V gene TRBV4-3, with TRBD2 identical over 12 bases. CDR1 is LGHNA, CDR2 YSLEER, per germline. This CDR3 region has 16 residues. With V trimmed by 1 base and J by 4 bases, 2 bases remained unmatched. The CDR3 is CASSQGLAGAYNEQFF. In DNA form, the CDR3 reads TGCGCCAGCAGCCAAGGACTAGCGGGAGCGTACAATGAGCAGTTCTTC.

The chain uses TRBV6-5 and TRBJ2-7; D possibly corresponds to TRBD1 (6 bases). V was pared by 8 bases and J by 0 bases, with 11 bases between. The CDR3 spans 13 residues. Germline values: CDR1 MNHEY, CDR2 SVGAGI. Here the CDR3 reads CASAQGRSYEQYF. CDR3 nucleotides: TGTGCCAGCGCACAGGGACGCTCCTACGAGCAGTACTTC.

The count of this clone is one. This sequence joins TRBV11-2 and TRBJ2-3; TRBD1 aligns across 9 bases. This CDR3 contains 15 residues. With V trimmed by 4 bases and J by 4 bases, 6 bases remained unmatched. Looked up from germline, CDR1 is SGHAT and CDR2 is FQNNGV. The CDR3 nucleotides are TGTGCCAGCAGCTCAACAGGGGGCGTCTCAGATACGCAGTATTTT. This translates into CASSSTGGVSDTQYF. Full variable domain (outside the CDR3, taken from reference TRBV11-2 and TRBJ2-3): EAGVAQSPRYKIIEKRQSVAFWCNPISGHATLYWYQQILGQGPKLLIQFQNNGVVDDSQLPKDRFSAERLKGVDSTLKIQPAKLEDSAVYLCASSSTGGVSDTQYFGPGTRLTVL.

V gene TRBV6-5 combines with J gene TRBJ1-2; tentatively, D is TRBD1 (5 bases). The CDR3 spans 15 residues. Germline V gene data show CDR1 as MNHEY and CDR2 as SVGAGI. Between the trimmed V and J ends, which lost 0 bases and 7 bases, there was a span of 15 bases. The DNA for the CDR3 is TGTGCCAGCAGTTACTCAACGACGGGGGGTATTGGCTACACCTTC. The encoded protein is CASSYSTTGGIGYTF.

This chain uses TRBV30 with TRBJ2-1, with D hard to call. CDR3 size: 11 residues. V was cut by 5 bases and J by 4 bases, with 6 bases left in between. Germline V gene lookup returns CDR1 GTSNPN and CDR2 SVGIG (reference sequence). The CDR3 sequence: CAWSGYNEQFF. In DNA form, the CDR3 reads TGTGCCTGGTCCGGGTACAATGAGCAGTTCTTC. The full variable domain, in which reference TRBV30 and TRBJ2-1 provide the parts outside the CDR3, is SQTIHQWPATLVQPVGSPLSLECTVEGTSNPNLYWYRQAAGRGLQLLFYSVGIGQISSEVPQNLSASRPQDRQFILSSKKLLLSDSGFYLCAWSGYNEQFFGPGTRLTVL.

The chain recombines TRBV30 with TRBJ1-5; tentative D call: TRBD1 (5 bases). The CDR3 runs 15 residues. Germline lookup yields CDR1 GTSNPN and CDR2 SVGIG (reference sequence). With 1 base removed from V and 5 bases from J, the gap between germline ends came to 15 bases. The CDR3 nucleotides read TGTGCCTGGAGTGCCCTGGGAGGGGTTCATCAGCCCCAGCATTTT. This codes for CAWSALGGVHQPQHF.

The chain uses TRBV6-6 and TRBJ1-2; tentative D call: TRBD1 (6 bases). From germline, CDR1 is MNHNY and CDR2 SVGAGI (reference sequence). The CDR3 consists of 15 residues. Trimming stripped 2 bases from V and 5 bases from J, with 15 bases between. This CDR3 reads CASSYGLGHPYGYTF. CDR3 nucleotides: TGTGCCAGCAGTTACGGTTTGGGACACCCATATGGCTACACCTTC.

This clone has just one count. Distinct nucleotide sequences in the sample also encode this CDR3. This chain connects TRBV29-1 to TRBJ2-7, with D uncertain. The V gene's germline CDR1 is SQVTM and CDR2 ANQGSEA. V was clipped by 2 bases and J by 1 base, with 9 bases between them. The CDR3 contains 13 residues. CDR3: CSVETPRSYEQYF. CDR3 sequence (DNA): TGCAGCGTTGAAACTCCGAGATCCTACGAGCAGTACTTC.

With regard to this clone: Germline and junction disagree at one end, which may indicate a read error. The chain combines TRBV7-2 with TRBJ1-2; 11 positions agree with TRBD1. Germline CDR1 is SGHTA and CDR2 is FQGNSA. The CDR3 totals 16 residues. The CDR3 is CASSFGQGQGGYGYTF. The CDR3 DNA reads TGTGCCAGCAGCTTCGGCCAGGGACAGGGGGGTTATGGCTACACCTTT.

V gene TRBV29-1 combines with J gene TRBJ2-5, with D possibly TRBD1 on 6 matching bases. Germline V gene lookup returns CDR1 SQVTM and CDR2 ANQGSEA. This CDR3 is 12 amino acids long. Trimming removed 7 bases from V and 5 bases from J, with 14 bases in between. The CDR3 DNA sequence: TGCAGCGCCTGGGGTAGGGGGGAGACCCAGTACTTC. As protein: CSAWGRGETQYF.

The gene calls are TRBV5-1 and TRBJ2-4; D might be TRBD1 (5 bases). The CDR3 is made up of 13 amino acids. Germline CDR1 and CDR2: SGHRS and YFSETQ. Trimming pared 3 bases from V and 9 bases from J, leaving 13 bases between. DNA for the CDR3: TGCGCCAGCAGCTCGGACAAGTTGAGCATTCAGTACTTC. Protein: CASSSDKLSIQYF.

A single count supports this clone. The V gene is TRBV7-9, the J gene TRBJ1-1; unclear D gene. V was trimmed by 1 base and J by 3 bases, leaving 6 bases between them. Per germline, CDR1 SEHNR and CDR2 FQNEAQ (reference sequence). This CDR3 contains 13 residues. The CDR3 loop reads CASSLGPYTEAFF. The CDR3 DNA reads as TGTGCCAGCAGCTTAGGTCCGTACACTGAAGCTTTCTTT.

This chain connects TRBV29-1 to TRBJ1-3, with D possibly being TRBD1 (5 bases). The germline gives CDR1 SQVTM, CDR2 ANQGSEA. This CDR3 has 12 amino acids. The CDR3 bases are TGCAGTGCGGCAGGGCGTGGAAACACCATATATTTT. Encoded protein: CSAAGRGNTIYF.

J is TRBJ2-1 and V is TRBV4-3; maybe TRBD1 (6 bases). Germline V gene sequence: CDR1 LGHNA, CDR2 YSLEER. V lost 0 bases to trimming and J lost 2 bases, with 14 bases between them. The CDR3 sequence is 17 residues long. The CDR3 loop is CASSQDGGGSTYNEQFF. CDR3 bases: TGCGCCAGCAGCCAAGATGGGGGCGGGTCGACCTACAATGAGCAGTTCTTC.